The 3 T cell receptor beta chains given below trace back to one sample, sequenced in a study of OX40 agonist ivuxolimab in advanced cancers. Clones were sequenced by immunoSEQ multiplex PCR, and TCRdb holds only the in-frame ones, with some missing. The profile shows some 80,000 clones, over 75% of them singletons. The material was CD4+ or CD8+ T cells sorted from blood, obtained in a trial of the OX40 agonist ivuxolimab. The receptors were gathered from an adult with an advanced solid tumor such as melanoma, head and neck, liver or kidney cancer.

V and J are TRBV5-4 and TRBJ1-1; D call uncertain. The germline V and J ends were trimmed by 4 bases and 4 bases, with 8 bases remaining between them. Germline V gene data show CDR1 as SGHNT and CDR2 as YYREEE (reference sequence). The CDR3 has 12 amino acids. As DNA, the CDR3 is TGTGCCAGCAGCAGGGCGGGCACTGAAGCTTTCTTT. It translates to CASSRAGTEAFF.

The chain couples TRBV5-4 to TRBJ2-2, with D possibly called TRBD1 or TRBD2 (6 bases each). The V end was cut by 1 base, the J end by 0 bases, with 10 bases between. Germline CDR1 and CDR2: SGHNT and YYREEE (reference sequence). The CDR3 has 16 residues. CDR3 region: CASSLQRGANTGELFF. CDR3 sequence (DNA): TGTGCCAGCAGCTTGCAAAGGGGGGCGAACACCGGGGAGCTGTTTTTT.

The rearrangement uses TRBV29-1 and TRBJ2-6; D possibly matches TRBD1 or TRBD2 (5 bases each). Deletions cut 4 bases from V and 3 bases from J, with 7 bases between. Germline V lookup: CDR1 SQVTM, CDR2 ANQGSEA. The CDR3 runs to 13 residues. The DNA for the CDR3 is TGCAGCGTTGGAGGGGTTGGGGCCAACGTCCTGACTTTC. Its translation: CSVGGVGANVLTF.